This is a list of T cell receptor beta chains from one sample in a study of T cell responses to AZD1222 COVID-19 vaccine. The protocol was immunoSEQ multiplex PCR, while the TCRdb copy is restricted to in-frame clones and leaves out a portion. Among fewer than 150,000 clones listed, 85% to 90% were seen once. Sequences were derived from peripheral blood, sampled on day 0 of AZD1222 vaccination. Receptor source: an adult in good health. CDR3s include the opening cysteine and the closing phenylalanine or tryptophan. The order of the fields is J gene, clone size, D gene, V gene, CDR3 length, CDR3 DNA, CDR3 protein. D genes are given only for firm matches. The size of a clone is reported for some rows only, either as once, few or many, or as a class for expanded clones.

j_call: TRBJ1-4; clone_size: -; d_call: -; v_call: TRBV27; cdr3_length: 14; cdr3_nt: TGTGCCAGCAGCCAGAACAACGGGCTTGAAAAACTGTTTTTT; cdr3_aa: CASSQNNGLEKLFF
j_call: TRBJ1-4; clone_size: -; d_call: TRBD1; v_call: TRBV5-1; cdr3_length: 15; cdr3_nt: TGCGCCAGCAGCTTGGGGGGACAGGGAGACGAAAAACTGTTTTTT; cdr3_aa: CASSLGGQGDEKLFF
j_call: TRBJ1-2; clone_size: -; d_call: TRBD1; v_call: TRBV5-5; cdr3_length: 14; cdr3_nt: TGTGCCAGCAGCACCGGACAGGGGAATTATGGCTACACCTTC; cdr3_aa: CASSTGQGNYGYTF
j_call: TRBJ2-3; clone_size: -; d_call: -; v_call: TRBV29-1; cdr3_length: 15; cdr3_nt: TGCAGCGGATCGACGGGGAGCGCTAGCACAGATACGCAGTATTTT; cdr3_aa: CSGSTGSASTDTQYF
j_call: TRBJ1-6; clone_size: -; d_call: -; v_call: TRBV4-1; cdr3_length: 18; cdr3_nt: TGCGCCAGCAGCCAAGAAGGGGTCGGGGGCCTCTCAAATTCACCCCTCCACTTT; cdr3_aa: CASSQEGVGGLSNSPLHF
j_call: TRBJ2-5; clone_size: -; d_call: TRBD2; v_call: TRBV30; cdr3_length: 16; cdr3_nt: TGTGCCTGGAGTAGAGGGACTAGCGGGGACCAAGAGACCCAGTACTTC; cdr3_aa: CAWSRGTSGDQETQYF
j_call: TRBJ2-1; clone_size: -; d_call: -; v_call: TRBV18; cdr3_length: 13; cdr3_nt: TGTGCCAGCTCACCAGAAAGGGATAATGAGCAGTTCTTC; cdr3_aa: CASSPERDNEQFF
j_call: TRBJ1-1; clone_size: -; d_call: -; v_call: TRBV2; cdr3_length: 19; cdr3_nt: TGTGCCAGCAGTCCCACCGGGGTTTGGGTACTACACGTGAACACTGAAGCTTTCTTT; cdr3_aa: CASSPTGVWVLHVNTEAFF
j_call: TRBJ1-5; clone_size: -; d_call: -; v_call: TRBV19; cdr3_length: 14; cdr3_nt: TGTGCCAGTAGTAAACGCCAGGTTAGCCAGCCCCAGCATTTT; cdr3_aa: CASSKRQVSQPQHF
j_call: TRBJ1-6; clone_size: -; d_call: -; v_call: TRBV27; cdr3_length: 14; cdr3_nt: TGTGCCAGCAGTCAGAGCAACCTTAATTCACCCCTCCACTTT; cdr3_aa: CASSQSNLNSPLHF
j_call: TRBJ2-7; clone_size: once; d_call: TRBD2; v_call: TRBV7-9; cdr3_length: 14; cdr3_nt: TGTGCCAGCAGAGATACTAGCGGCTCCTACGAGCAGTACTTC; cdr3_aa: CASRDTSGSYEQYF
j_call: TRBJ1-3; clone_size: few; d_call: -; v_call: TRBV9; cdr3_length: 15; cdr3_nt: TGTGCCAGCAGCGTAGGCAGGGCAGGAGGAAACACCATATATTTT; cdr3_aa: CASSVGRAGGNTIYF
j_call: TRBJ1-2; clone_size: -; d_call: -; v_call: TRBV6-5; cdr3_length: 15; cdr3_nt: TGTGCCAGCAGTTACTCGTATCCGGTGAACTATGGCTACACCTTC; cdr3_aa: CASSYSYPVNYGYTF
j_call: TRBJ1-3; clone_size: -; d_call: -; v_call: TRBV10-3; cdr3_length: 15; cdr3_nt: TGTGCCATCAGTGGCGACGGGGGCTCTGGAAACACCATATATTTT; cdr3_aa: CAISGDGGSGNTIYF
j_call: TRBJ1-4; clone_size: -; d_call: -; v_call: TRBV5-1; cdr3_length: 15; cdr3_nt: TGCGCCAGCAGCCAAACACAGGACCCTAATGAAAAACTGTTTTTT; cdr3_aa: CASSQTQDPNEKLFF